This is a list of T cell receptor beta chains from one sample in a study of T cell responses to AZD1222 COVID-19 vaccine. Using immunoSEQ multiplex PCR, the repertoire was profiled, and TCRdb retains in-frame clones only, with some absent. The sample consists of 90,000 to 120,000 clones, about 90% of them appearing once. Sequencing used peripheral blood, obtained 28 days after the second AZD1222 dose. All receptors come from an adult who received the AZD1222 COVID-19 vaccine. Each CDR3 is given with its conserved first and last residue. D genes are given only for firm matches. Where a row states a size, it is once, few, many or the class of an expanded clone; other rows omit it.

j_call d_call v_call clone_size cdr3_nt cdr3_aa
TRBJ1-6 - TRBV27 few TGTGCCAGCAGTTTTAGACAGCTCAATTCACCCCTCCACTTT CASSFRQLNSPLHF
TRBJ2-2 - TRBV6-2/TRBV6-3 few TGTGCCAGCAGTTACCCACAGGAAAACACCGGGGAGCTGTTTTTT CASSYPQENTGELFF
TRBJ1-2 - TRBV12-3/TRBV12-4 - TGTGCCAGCAGTCCTCGCCAGGGCCTCGGGAACACCTTC CASSPRQGLGNTF
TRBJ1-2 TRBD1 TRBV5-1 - TGCGCCAGCAGCCCCTCAGGGCCCCAGGGGGCCTCTGGCTACACCTTC CASSPSGPQGASGYTF
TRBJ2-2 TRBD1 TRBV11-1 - TGTGCCAGCAGCTTAGAAGGGACAGGGCCGACCGGGGAGCTGTTTTTT CASSLEGTGPTGELFF
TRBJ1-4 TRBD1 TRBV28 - TGTGCCAGCAGTCCCACAGGGGGCGCGAGTAATGAAAAACTGTTTTTT CASSPTGGASNEKLFF
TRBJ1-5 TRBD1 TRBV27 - TGTGCCAGCAGTTGGGCCCAGGGGGCAAATCAGCCCCAGCATTTT CASSWAQGANQPQHF
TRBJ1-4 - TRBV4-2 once TGTGCCAGCAGCCAAGGCCTGGCTCCGACTAATGAAAAACTGTTTTTT CASSQGLAPTNEKLFF
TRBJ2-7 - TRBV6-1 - TGTGCCAGCAGTGAATACCCTGCGCGCGAGCAGTACTTC CASSEYPAREQYF
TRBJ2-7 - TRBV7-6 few TGTGCCAGCAGCTTATCCCTAGGAACCTACGAGCAGTACTTC CASSLSLGTYEQYF
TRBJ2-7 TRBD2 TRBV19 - TGTGCCAGTAGTCCACGGGGGGGTGCCTACGTTGTGCAGTACTTC CASSPRGGAYVVQYF
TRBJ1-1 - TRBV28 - TGTGCCAGCTCAACTCCGGCAGGGTACTACACTGAAGCTTTCTTT CASSTPAGYYTEAFF
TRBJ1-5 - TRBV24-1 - TGTGCCACCAGTGATTTCTCTGGTCAGCCCCAGCATTTT CATSDFSGQPQHF
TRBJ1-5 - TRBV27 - TGTGCCAGCAGTTTATACTCCGGGAATCAGCCCCAGCATTTT CASSLYSGNQPQHF
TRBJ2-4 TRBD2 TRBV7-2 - TGTGCCAGCAGCGCTAGCGGGGGGGCGTACATTCAGTACTTC CASSASGGAYIQYF
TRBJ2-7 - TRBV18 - TGTGCCAGCTCACCGCGGACCTTCTACGAGCAGTACTTC CASSPRTFYEQYF
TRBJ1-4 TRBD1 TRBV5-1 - TGCGCCAGCAGCTCCGGACAGGGCGGAGTAAAACTGTTTTTT CASSSGQGGVKLFF
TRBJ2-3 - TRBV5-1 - TGCGCCAGCAGCGCAGACCGGGCAGATACGCAGTATTTT CASSADRADTQYF
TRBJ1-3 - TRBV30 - TGTGCCTGGAGTGTTGGGGGAGGAAGGTCTGGAAACACTATATATTTT CAWSVGGGRSGNTIYF
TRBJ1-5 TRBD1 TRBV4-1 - TGCGCCAGCAGCCAAGATCACGGGACAGGGGGCAATCAGCCCCAGCATTTT CASSQDHGTGGNQPQHF
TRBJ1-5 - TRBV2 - TGTGCCAGCAGTGACGGGTATAGCAATCAGCCCCAGCATTTT CASSDGYSNQPQHF
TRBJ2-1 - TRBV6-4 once TGTGCCAGCAGTGACTCAGCCGGGGGCGAGTTCTTC CASSDSAGGEFF
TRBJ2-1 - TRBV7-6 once TGTGCCAGCAGCTCCTCTGGGGTGGGATCTACACTATACAATGAGCAGTTCTTC CASSSSGVGSTLYNEQFF
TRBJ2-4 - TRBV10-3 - TGTGCCATCAGTGACCGCGGTGGGGGGCAGGCCAAAAACATTCAGTACTTC CAISDRGGGQAKNIQYF
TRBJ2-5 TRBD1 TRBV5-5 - TGTGCCAGCAGCTGGACAGGGTTGGAGACCCAGTACTTC CASSWTGLETQYF
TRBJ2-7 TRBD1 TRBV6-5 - TGTGCCAGCAGTTACCAGACAGGGAGCTCCTACGAGCAGTACTTC CASSYQTGSSYEQYF
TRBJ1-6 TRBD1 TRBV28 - TGTGCCAGCAGTTCCGACAGGGCCGTCCACTTT CASSSDRAVHF
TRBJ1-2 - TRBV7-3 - TGTGCCAGCAGCTTAAACCCCCCTCACTCCGGACAAGGAGCTAACTATGGCTACACCTTC CASSLNPPHSGQGANYGYTF
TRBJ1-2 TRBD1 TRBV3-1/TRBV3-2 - TGTGCCAGCAGCCAAGGACAGGGATTTAACTATGGCTACACCTTC CASSQGQGFNYGYTF
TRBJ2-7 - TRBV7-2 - TGTGCCAGCAGCGCCTCAGGGAACGAGCAGTACTTC CASSASGNEQYF
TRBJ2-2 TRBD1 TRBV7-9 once TGTGCCAGCAGCTTACCGACAGGGGGCACCGGGGAGCTGTTTTTT CASSLPTGGTGELFF
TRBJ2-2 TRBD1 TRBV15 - TGTGCCACCAGCAGGGGGGCGAACAGGGGGCATTCCGGGGAGCTGTTTTTT CATSRGANRGHSGELFF
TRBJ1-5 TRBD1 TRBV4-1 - TGCGCCAGCAGCATCCGGACAGGGGGCAATCAGCCCCAGCATTTT CASSIRTGGNQPQHF
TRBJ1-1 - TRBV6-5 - TGTGCCAGCAGGTATCGGTGGAACACTGAAGCTTTCTTT CASRYRWNTEAFF
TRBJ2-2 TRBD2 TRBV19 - TGTGCCAGTGGTACCAGCGGGGGGGTTATCACCGGGGAGCTGTTTTTT CASGTSGGVITGELFF
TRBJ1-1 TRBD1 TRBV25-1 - TGTGCCAGCCGGGACAGAGAAGCTTTCTTT CASRDREAFF
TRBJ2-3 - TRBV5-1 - TGCGCCAGCAGCCCCGTCCCAGGAGGCACAGATACGCAGTATTTT CASSPVPGGTDTQYF
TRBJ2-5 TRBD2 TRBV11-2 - TGTGCCAGCAGCTCCCGACTAGCGGGGGGTGGAGAGACCCAGTACTTC CASSSRLAGGGETQYF
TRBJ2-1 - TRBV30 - TGTGCCTGGAGTGTACGAGTAAATGAGCAGTTCTTC CAWSVRVNEQFF
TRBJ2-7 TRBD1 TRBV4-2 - TGTGCCAGCAGCCAAGAAGGGATTTGGGGGACAGACGACGAGCAGTACTTC CASSQEGIWGTDDEQYF
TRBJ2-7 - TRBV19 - TGTGCCAGTAGTGTACAGGAGGGACCCTCCTACGAGCAGTACTTC CASSVQEGPSYEQYF
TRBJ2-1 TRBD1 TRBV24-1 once TGTGCCACCAGTGATGATAATCACAGGGGTCCCTTGGATGAGCAGTTCTTC CATSDDNHRGPLDEQFF
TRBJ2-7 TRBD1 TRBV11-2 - TGTGCCAGCAGCTTAGGCGGACAGGCTCCCTACGAGCAGTACTTC CASSLGGQAPYEQYF
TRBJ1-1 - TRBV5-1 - TGCGCCAGCAGCTTGACGGGGGCAGGCACTGAAGCTTTCTTT CASSLTGAGTEAFF
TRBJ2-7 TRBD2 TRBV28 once TGTGCCAGCAGTTTGGGGCCCGGGACTAGCGGGGAGTACGAGCAGTACTTC CASSLGPGTSGEYEQYF
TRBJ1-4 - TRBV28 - TGTGCCAGCAGTCCCGGGACAACTAATGAAAAACTGTTTTTT CASSPGTTNEKLFF